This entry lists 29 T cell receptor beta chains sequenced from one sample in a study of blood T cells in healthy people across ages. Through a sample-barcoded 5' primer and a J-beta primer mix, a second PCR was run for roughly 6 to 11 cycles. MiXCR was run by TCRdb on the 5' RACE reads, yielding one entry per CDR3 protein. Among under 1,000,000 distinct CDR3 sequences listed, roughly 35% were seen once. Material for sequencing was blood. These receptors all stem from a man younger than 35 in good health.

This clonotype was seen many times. In nucleotides, the CDR3 is TGTGCCAGCAGCCAAGAGGCACGGTATGGCTACACCTTC. Encoded protein: CASSQEARYGYTF. The chain links TRBV4-2 to TRBJ1-2; D unresolved. Germline loops: CDR1 LGHNA, CDR2 YNFKEQ. The V gene lost 0 bases and the J gene lost 5 bases, with 7 bases spanning the gap. The length of the CDR3 is 13 residues.

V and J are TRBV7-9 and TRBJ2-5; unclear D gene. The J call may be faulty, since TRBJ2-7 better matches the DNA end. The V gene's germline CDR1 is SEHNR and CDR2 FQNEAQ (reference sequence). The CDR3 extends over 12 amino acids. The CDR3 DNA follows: TGTGCCAGCAGCTTACCCGGGCTCGAGCAGTACTTC. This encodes CASSLPGLEQYF.

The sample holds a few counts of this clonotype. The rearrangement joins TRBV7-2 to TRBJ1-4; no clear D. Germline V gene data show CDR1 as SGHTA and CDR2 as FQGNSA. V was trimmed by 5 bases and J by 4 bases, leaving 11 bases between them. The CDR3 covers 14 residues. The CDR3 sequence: CASSLRRLNEKLFF. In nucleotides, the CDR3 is TGTGCCAGCAGCCTAAGGCGCCTTAATGAAAAACTGTTTTTT.

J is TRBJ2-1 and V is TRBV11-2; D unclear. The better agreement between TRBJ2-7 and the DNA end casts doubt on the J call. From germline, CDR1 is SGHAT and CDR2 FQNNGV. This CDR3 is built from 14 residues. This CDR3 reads CASSPRGNYNEQYF. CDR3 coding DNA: TGTGCCAGCAGCCCGCGAGGTAACTACAATGAGCAGTACTTC.

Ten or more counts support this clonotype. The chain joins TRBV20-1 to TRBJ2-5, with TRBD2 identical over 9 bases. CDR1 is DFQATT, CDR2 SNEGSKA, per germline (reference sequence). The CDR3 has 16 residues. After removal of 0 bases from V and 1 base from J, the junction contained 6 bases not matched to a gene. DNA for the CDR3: TGCAGTGCTAGAGATCGGCTAGCGGGGATCCAAGAGACCCAGTACTTC. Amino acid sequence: CSARDRLAGIQETQYF.

The CDR3 DNA reads as TGTGCCAGCAGCCAAGATCTAGCGGGGAATAATAACGAGCAGTTCTTC. This translates into CASSQDLAGNNNEQFF. The chain uses TRBV4-2 and TRBJ2-1; 9 bases fit TRBD2. The CDR3 contains 16 residues. V trimming: 0 bases; J trimming: 10 bases; junction bases outside the gene matches: 10. Germline CDR1 and CDR2: LGHNA and YNFKEQ.

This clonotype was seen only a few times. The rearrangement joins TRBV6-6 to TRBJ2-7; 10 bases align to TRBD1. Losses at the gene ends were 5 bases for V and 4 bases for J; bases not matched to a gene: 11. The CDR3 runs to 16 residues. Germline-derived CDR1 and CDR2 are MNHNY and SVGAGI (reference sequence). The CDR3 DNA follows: TGTGCCAGCAGTCGCGGGACAGGGGAAATTAGGTACGAGCAGTACTTC. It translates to CASSRGTGEIRYEQYF.

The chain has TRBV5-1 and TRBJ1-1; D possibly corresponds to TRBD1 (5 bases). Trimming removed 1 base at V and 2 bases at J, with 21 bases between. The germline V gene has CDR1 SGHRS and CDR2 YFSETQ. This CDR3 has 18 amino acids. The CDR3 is CASSLQPRTTLLNTEAFF. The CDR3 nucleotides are TGCGCCAGCAGCTTGCAGCCCCGGACAACCCTCTTAAACACTGAAGCTTTCTTT.

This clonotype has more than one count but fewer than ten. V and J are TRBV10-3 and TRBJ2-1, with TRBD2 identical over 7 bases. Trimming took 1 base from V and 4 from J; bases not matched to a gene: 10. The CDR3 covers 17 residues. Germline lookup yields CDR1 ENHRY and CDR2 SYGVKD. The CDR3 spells CAISEYRASGDYNEQFF. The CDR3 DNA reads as TGTGCCATCAGTGAGTATCGGGCGAGCGGGGATTACAATGAGCAGTTCTTC.

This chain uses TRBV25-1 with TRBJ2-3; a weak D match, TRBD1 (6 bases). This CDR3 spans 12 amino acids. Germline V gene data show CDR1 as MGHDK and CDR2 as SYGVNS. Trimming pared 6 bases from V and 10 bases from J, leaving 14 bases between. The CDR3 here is CASSAGAGAQYF. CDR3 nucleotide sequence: TGTGCCAGCAGCGCAGGGGCCGGCGCGCAGTATTTT.

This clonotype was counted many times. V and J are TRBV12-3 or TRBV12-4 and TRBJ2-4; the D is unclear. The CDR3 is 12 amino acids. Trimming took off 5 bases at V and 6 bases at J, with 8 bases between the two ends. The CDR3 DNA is TGTGCCAGCAGTGCCGGGTTAAACATTCAGTACTTC. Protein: CASSAGLNIQYF.

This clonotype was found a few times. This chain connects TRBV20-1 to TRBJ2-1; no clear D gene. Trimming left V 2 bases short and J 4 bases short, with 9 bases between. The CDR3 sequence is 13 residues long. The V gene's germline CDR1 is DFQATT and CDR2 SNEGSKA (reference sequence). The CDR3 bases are TGCAGTGCTAGAAATGCGGAATACAATGAGCAGTTCTTC. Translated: CSARNAEYNEQFF.

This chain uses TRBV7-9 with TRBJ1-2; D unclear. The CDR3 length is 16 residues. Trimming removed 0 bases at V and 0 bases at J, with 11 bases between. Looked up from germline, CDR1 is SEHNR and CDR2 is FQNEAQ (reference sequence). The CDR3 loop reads CASSLALRAPNYGYTF. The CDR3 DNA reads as TGTGCCAGCAGCTTAGCGCTACGGGCACCTAACTATGGCTACACCTTC.

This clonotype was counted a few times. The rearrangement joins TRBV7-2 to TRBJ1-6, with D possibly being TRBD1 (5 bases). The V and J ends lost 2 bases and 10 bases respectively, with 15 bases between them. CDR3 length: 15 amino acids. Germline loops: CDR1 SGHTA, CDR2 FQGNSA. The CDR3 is CASSLRGVSYSPLHF. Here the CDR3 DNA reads TGTGCCAGCAGCTTAAGAGGGGTTTCTTACTCACCCCTCCACTTT. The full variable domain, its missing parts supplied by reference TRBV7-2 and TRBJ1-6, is GAGVSQSPSNKVTEKGKDVELRCDPISGHTALYWYRQSLGQGLEFLIYFQGNSAPDKSGLPSDRFSAERTGGSVSTLTIQRTQQEDSAVYLCASSLRGVSYSPLHFGNGTRLTVT.

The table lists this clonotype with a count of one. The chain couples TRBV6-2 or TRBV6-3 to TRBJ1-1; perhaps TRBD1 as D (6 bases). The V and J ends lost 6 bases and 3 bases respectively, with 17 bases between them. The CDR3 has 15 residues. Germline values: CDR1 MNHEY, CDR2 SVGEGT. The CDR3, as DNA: TGTGCCAGCAGCGCGACAGGAGGGGGGCACACTGAAGCTTTCTTT. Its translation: CASSATGGGHTEAFF.

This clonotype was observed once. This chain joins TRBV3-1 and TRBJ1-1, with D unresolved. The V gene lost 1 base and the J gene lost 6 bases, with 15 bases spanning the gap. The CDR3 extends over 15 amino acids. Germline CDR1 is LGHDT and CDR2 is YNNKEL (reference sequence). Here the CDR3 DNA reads TGTGCCAGCAGCCAAGTCCCAGACACGGGGTCTGAAGCTTTCTTT. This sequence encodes CASSQVPDTGSEAFF.

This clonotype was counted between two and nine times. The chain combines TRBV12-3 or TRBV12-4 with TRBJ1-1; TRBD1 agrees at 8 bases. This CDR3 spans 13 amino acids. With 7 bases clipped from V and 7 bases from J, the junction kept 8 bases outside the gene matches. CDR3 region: CASNLDRGGEAFF. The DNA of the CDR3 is TGTGCCAGCAACCTAGACAGGGGAGGTGAAGCTTTCTTT.

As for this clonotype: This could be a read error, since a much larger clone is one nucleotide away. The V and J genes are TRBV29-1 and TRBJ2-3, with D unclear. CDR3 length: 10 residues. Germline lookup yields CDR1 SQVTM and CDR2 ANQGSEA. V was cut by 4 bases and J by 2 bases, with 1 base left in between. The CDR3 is CSVVTDTQYF. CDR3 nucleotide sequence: TGCAGCGTTGTCACAGATACGCAGTATTTT.

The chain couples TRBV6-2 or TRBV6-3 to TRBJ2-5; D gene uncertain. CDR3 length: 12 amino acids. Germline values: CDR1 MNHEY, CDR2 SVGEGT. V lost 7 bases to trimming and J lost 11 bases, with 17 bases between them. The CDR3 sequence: CASTKGRNEQYF. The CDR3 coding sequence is TGTGCCAGCACTAAGGGTCGCAATGAGCAGTACTTC.

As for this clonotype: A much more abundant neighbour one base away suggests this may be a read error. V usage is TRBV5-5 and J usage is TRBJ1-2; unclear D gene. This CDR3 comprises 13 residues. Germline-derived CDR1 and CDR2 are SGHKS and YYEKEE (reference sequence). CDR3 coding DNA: TGTGCCGGCAGCTTTACGAGCTCCTATGGCTACACCTTC. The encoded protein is CAGSFTSSYGYTF.

In DNA, the CDR3 is TGTGCCAGCAGTACTAACCGGGACAGGGGCTATGGCTACACCTTC. This sequence encodes CASSTNRDRGYGYTF. The V call is TRBV12-3 or TRBV12-4, the J call TRBJ1-2; 10 bases map to TRBD1. This CDR3 is 15 amino acids long. Trimming took 5 bases from V and 4 from J; bases not matched to a gene: 7.

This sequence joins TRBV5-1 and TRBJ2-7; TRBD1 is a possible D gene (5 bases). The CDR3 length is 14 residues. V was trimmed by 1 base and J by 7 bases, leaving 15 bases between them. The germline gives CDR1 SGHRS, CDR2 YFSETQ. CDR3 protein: CASSLSPGANEQYF. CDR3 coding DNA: TGCGCCAGCAGCTTGAGCCCTGGGGCCAATGAGCAGTACTTC.

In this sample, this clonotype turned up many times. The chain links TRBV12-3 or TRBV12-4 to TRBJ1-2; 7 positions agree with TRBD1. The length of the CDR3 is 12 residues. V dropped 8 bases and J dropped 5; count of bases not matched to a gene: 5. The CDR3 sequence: CASGQGGYGYTF. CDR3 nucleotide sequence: TGTGCCAGCGGCCAGGGGGGATATGGCTACACCTTC.

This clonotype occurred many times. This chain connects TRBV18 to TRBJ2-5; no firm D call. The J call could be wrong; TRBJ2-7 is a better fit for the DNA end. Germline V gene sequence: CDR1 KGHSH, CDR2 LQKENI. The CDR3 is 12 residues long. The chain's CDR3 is CASSPMGYEQYF. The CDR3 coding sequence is TGTGCCAGCTCACCAATGGGGTACGAGCAGTACTTC.

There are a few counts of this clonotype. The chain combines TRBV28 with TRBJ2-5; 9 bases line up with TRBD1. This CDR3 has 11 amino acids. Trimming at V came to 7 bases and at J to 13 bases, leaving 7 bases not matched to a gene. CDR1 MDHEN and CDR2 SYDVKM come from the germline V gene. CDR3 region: CASTSVGQGYF. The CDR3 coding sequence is TGTGCCAGCACTAGCGTGGGACAGGGGTACTTC.

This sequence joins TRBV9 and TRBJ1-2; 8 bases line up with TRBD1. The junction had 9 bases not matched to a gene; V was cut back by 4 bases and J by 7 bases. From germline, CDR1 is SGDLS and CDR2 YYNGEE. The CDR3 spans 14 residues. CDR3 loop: CASSTKTGDTGYTF. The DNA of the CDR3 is TGTGCCAGCAGCACGAAGACAGGGGATACTGGCTACACCTTC.

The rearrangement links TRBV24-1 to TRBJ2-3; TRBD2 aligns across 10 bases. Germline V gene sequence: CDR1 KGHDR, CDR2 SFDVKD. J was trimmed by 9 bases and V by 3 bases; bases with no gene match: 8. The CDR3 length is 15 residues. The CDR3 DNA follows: TGTGCCACCAGTGATACTAGCGGGGACAGAGGGACGCAGTATTTT. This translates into CATSDTSGDRGTQYF.

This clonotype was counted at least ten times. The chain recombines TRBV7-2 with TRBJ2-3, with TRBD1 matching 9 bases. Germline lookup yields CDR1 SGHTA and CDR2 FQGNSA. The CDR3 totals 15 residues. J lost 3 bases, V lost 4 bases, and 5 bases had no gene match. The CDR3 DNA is TGTGCCAGCAGCTACCTGACAGGGGGTACAGATACGCAGTATTTT. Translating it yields CASSYLTGGTDTQYF.

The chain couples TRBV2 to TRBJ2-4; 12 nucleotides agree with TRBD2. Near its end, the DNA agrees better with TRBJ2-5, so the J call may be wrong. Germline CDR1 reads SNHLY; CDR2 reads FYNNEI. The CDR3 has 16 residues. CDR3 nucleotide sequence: TGTGCCAGCAGCCCCCGGACTAGCGGGAATCAAGAGACCCAGTACTTC. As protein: CASSPRTSGNQETQYF.